This section outlines one TCR beta chain sequence together with its context. What it recognizes is unknown. In germline, CDR1 is SGHDT, CDR2 YYEEEE. The V end lost 2 bases, the J end lost 5 bases, and 14 bases lay between the germline ends. The CDR3 length is 14 residues. Infants served as donors; they were healthy and Finnish and were having corrective surgery for congenital heart defects. An approximately 0.5-1 mL peripheral blood aliquot was taken intraoperatively from four of eight donors. Blood DNA came from all available leukocytes, not a fixed cell number. This sample is part of a study of human thymus T cells. Whole-study findings and limits: In thymic and blood repertoires alike, V and J usage looked biased.

TCRdb's table, derived via immunoSEQ multiplex PCR, lists solely in-frame clones and lacks some. The table lists more than 50,000 clones, around 94% of them singletons, with almost 6% in the top ten. Specimen: blood. The J gene is TRBJ2-7, the V gene TRBV5-6, with unresolved D. This TCR was sampled from a boy in the first two years of life with a congenital heart defect but otherwise immunologically healthy. CDR3 protein: CASSLIRTENEQYF. Written as DNA, the CDR3 is TGTGCCAGCAGCTTAATCAGGACCGAGAACGAGCAGTACTTC.